What follows are 32 T cell receptor beta chains derived from one specimen sequenced in a study of blood T cell repertoires in COVID-19. Sequenced by immunoSEQ multiplex PCR; TCRdb stores in-frame clones only, minus some. This sample has roughly 95,000 clones, with around 80% found just once. Sequencing was done on a sample of peripheral blood. The origin of the receptors is an elderly man with acute or convalescent COVID-19.

The CDR3 nucleotides read TGTGCCAGTAGGCCCCAGGGGGCGGCCTATGGCTACACCTTC. This gives the protein CASRPQGAAYGYTF. The gene calls are TRBV19 and TRBJ1-2, with 8 bases aligning to TRBD1. This CDR3 is built from 14 residues. The J segment lost 4 bases and the V segment lost 6 bases, leaving 7 bases of the junction unmatched. Looked up from germline, CDR1 is LNHDA and CDR2 is SQIVND (reference sequence).

This sequence joins TRBV3-1 (or the pseudogene TRBV3-2) and TRBJ1-1, with 7 nucleotides matching TRBD1. Losses at the gene ends were 4 bases for V and 10 bases for J; bases not matched to a gene: 12. There are 14 residues in the CDR3. Germline-derived CDR1 and CDR2 are LGHDT and YNNKEL (reference sequence). Written as DNA, the CDR3 is TGTGCCAGCAGCCCCACCTACAGGGGCAGTAGAGCTTTCTTT. Amino acids: CASSPTYRGSRAFF.

The chain recombines TRBV19 with TRBJ2-2; D ambiguous. Trimming shortened V by 4 bases and J by 0 bases, and 12 bases separated the two germline ends. Germline V gene data show CDR1 as LNHDA and CDR2 as SQIVND (reference sequence). This CDR3 is built from 16 residues. This CDR3 reads CASSKKSSSNTGELFF. The CDR3 nucleotides read TGTGCCAGTAGTAAAAAGAGCTCATCGAACACCGGGGAGCTGTTTTTT.

The chain is built from TRBV20-1 and TRBJ2-5; 7 bases align to TRBD1. The CDR3 consists of 14 residues. V shed 3 bases and J 5 bases; nucleotides not matched to a gene: 9. The germline V gene encodes CDR1 DFQATT and CDR2 SNEGSKA (reference sequence). CDR3 nucleotide sequence: TGCAGTGCTAGTACAGGGGATCGAGGGGAGACCCAGTACTTC. Its protein product is CSASTGDRGETQYF.

In DNA form, the CDR3 reads TGTGCCAGCAGCAGCCAAGGGAGGTTGTATAATTCACCCCTCCACTTT. Translating it yields CASSSQGRLYNSPLHF. This chain joins TRBV27 and TRBJ1-6, with D uncertain. Germline V gives CDR1 MNHEY, CDR2 SMNVEV (reference sequence). This CDR3 spans 16 amino acids. The ends were cut back, 6 bases at V and 4 bases at J, with 16 bases in the middle.

This chain connects TRBV7-2 to TRBJ2-1; 10 bases fit TRBD2. This CDR3 has 15 residues. V shed 4 bases, J shed 6 bases, and the junction held 6 bases outside the gene matches. Looked up from germline, CDR1 is SGHTA and CDR2 is FQGNSA. The CDR3 protein is CASSSWTSGGNEQFF. CDR3 nucleotides: TGTGCCAGCAGCTCGTGGACTAGCGGAGGCAATGAGCAGTTCTTC.

The chain is built from TRBV7-7 and TRBJ2-3; TRBD2 aligns across 7 bases. CDR3 length: 14 residues. CDR1 and CDR2 (germline): SSHAT, FNYEAQ (reference sequence). The CDR3 loop is CASGPGVPPDTQYF. In nucleotides, the CDR3 is TGTGCTAGCGGGCCGGGGGTACCTCCGGATACGCAGTATTTT.

This chain links TRBV27 with TRBJ1-3, with D maybe TRBD1 (5 bases). CDR3 length: 15 amino acids. CDR1 and CDR2 from the germline V gene are MNHEY and SMNVEV (reference sequence). Trimming removed 5 bases at V and 0 bases at J, with 11 bases between. In DNA form, the CDR3 reads TGTGCCAGCAGTAACCTCGACAGCTCTGGAAACACCATATATTTT. Residues: CASSNLDSSGNTIYF.

The V call is TRBV21-1, the J call TRBJ2-2; TRBD2, the D gene given by the table, was not confirmed from the DNA. TRBV21-1 is labeled a pseudogene. The CDR3 covers 21 residues. The CDR3 is CASSNAPGTSGSRVNTGELFF. The CDR3 DNA reads TGTGCCAGCAGCAACGCGCCCGGGACTAGCGGGAGCAGGGTGAACACCGGGGAGCTGTTTTTT.

The chain combines TRBV5-8 with TRBJ2-5, with 7 bases lining up with TRBD2. The V and J ends lost 3 bases and 5 bases, in that order; junction bases with no gene match: 4. Germline values: CDR1 SGHTS, CDR2 YDEGEE. There are 13 residues in the CDR3. Here the CDR3 reads CASSWGGRETQYF. The CDR3 nucleotides are TGTGCCAGCAGCTGGGGGGGAAGGGAGACCCAGTACTTC.

The V and J genes are TRBV7-2 and TRBJ2-2; 9 bases line up with TRBD1. The CDR3 is made up of 15 amino acids. Trimming cost V 2 bases and J 5 bases; bases outside gene matches: 3. From germline, CDR1 is SGHTA and CDR2 FQGNSA. CDR3 bases: TGTGCCAGCAGCTTAACAGGGGGCAGTACCGGGGAGCTGTTTTTT. Translation: CASSLTGGSTGELFF. Full variable domain (missing parts from reference TRBV7-2 and TRBJ2-2): GAGVSQSPSNKVTEKGKDVELRCDPISGHTALYWYRQSLGQGLEFLIYFQGNSAPDKSGLPSDRFSAERTGGSVSTLTIQRTQQEDSAVYLCASSLTGGSTGELFFGEGSRLTVL.

This chain uses TRBV30 with TRBJ1-2, with 7 bases that match TRBD1. Germline CDR1 and CDR2: GTSNPN and SVGIG (reference sequence). The CDR3 length is 15 residues. After removal of 0 bases from V and 4 bases from J, the junction contained 8 bases not matched to a gene. DNA of the CDR3: TGTGCCTGGAGTGTTGGACAGGTGGGCGTCTATGGCTACACCTTC. The encoded protein is CAWSVGQVGVYGYTF.

The V call is TRBV30, the J call TRBJ1-1; tentative D call: TRBD1 (5 bases). Trimming shortened V by 3 bases and J by 11 bases, and 22 bases separated the two germline ends. The CDR3 is 14 residues long. Germline loops: CDR1 GTSNPN, CDR2 SVGIG (reference sequence). In DNA form, the CDR3 reads TGTGCCTGGAGCGACACTCCCACGGGCGGGACGGCTTTCTTT. The encoded protein is CAWSDTPTGGTAFF.

As DNA, the CDR3 is TGTGCCAGCAGCCTGGGGACACAGGCAAATGAGCAGTTCTTC. It codes for CASSLGTQANEQFF. The genes are TRBV6-2 or TRBV6-3 and TRBJ2-1; maybe TRBD1 (6 bases). From germline, CDR1 is MNHEY and CDR2 SVGEGT. The CDR3 spans 14 residues. V was cut by 6 bases and J by 7 bases, with 16 bases left in between.

The chain employs TRBV3-1 (or the pseudogene TRBV3-2) and TRBJ2-7; maybe TRBD1 (6 bases). Germline lookup yields CDR1 LGHDT and CDR2 YNNKEL (reference sequence). V lost 4 bases, J lost 4 bases, and 11 bases lay in between. The CDR3 length is 13 residues. The chain's CDR3 is CASSRTRGYEQYF. CDR3 nucleotide sequence: TGTGCCAGCAGCCGCACTAGGGGGTACGAGCAGTACTTC.

CDR3 DNA sequence: TGTGCCAGTAGTAGTTCGGCAATCCGGCAGGCCGGGGAGCTGTTTTTT. Amino acid sequence: CASSSSAIRQAGELFF. The gene calls are TRBV19 and TRBJ2-2, with D uncertain. V was trimmed by 4 bases and J by 6 bases, leaving 18 bases between them. CDR1 and CDR2 from the germline V gene are LNHDA and SQIVND (reference sequence). The CDR3 totals 16 residues.

V usage is TRBV7-2 and J usage is TRBJ2-7; 8 nucleotides agree with TRBD1. The CDR3 totals 14 residues. Germline CDR1 and CDR2: SGHTA and FQGNSA. V lost 5 bases, J lost 4 bases, and 7 bases stayed unmatched. This chain's CDR3 is CASSTRTGTYEQYF. The CDR3 bases are TGTGCCAGCAGCACCCGGACAGGGACTTACGAGCAGTACTTC.

The V gene is TRBV5-1, the J gene TRBJ2-5; 13 bases match TRBD2. CDR3 length equals 16 residues. CDR1 is SGHRS and CDR2 is YFSETQ in the germline V gene. Trimming at V came to 1 base and at J to 2 bases, leaving 2 bases not matched to a gene. CDR3 residues: CASSLTTSGGQETQYF. For the CDR3, the DNA is TGCGCCAGCAGCTTGACGACTAGCGGGGGGCAAGAGACCCAGTACTTC.

This chain links TRBV5-1 with TRBJ2-7; a possible D gene is TRBD1 (5 bases). Germline CDR1 SGHRS, CDR2 YFSETQ. The germline V and J ends were trimmed by 2 bases and 0 bases, with 12 bases remaining between them. This CDR3 comprises 15 residues. The CDR3: CASSFIQGSSYEQYF. Here the CDR3 DNA reads TGCGCCAGCAGCTTTATTCAGGGCAGCTCCTACGAGCAGTACTTC. Full variable domain (remainder filled in from reference TRBV5-1 and TRBJ2-7): KAGVTQTPRYLIKTRGQQVTLSCSPISGHRSVSWYQQTPGQGLQFLFEYFSETQRNKGNFPGRFSGRQFSNSRSEMNVSTLELGDSALYLCASSFIQGSSYEQYFGPGTRLTVT.

The genes are TRBV5-1 and TRBJ2-5; 7 nucleotides align to TRBD2. The CDR3 contains 13 residues. J was trimmed by 3 bases and V by 2 bases; bases with no gene match: 1. Germline V gene sequence: CDR1 SGHRS, CDR2 YFSETQ. CDR3 region: CASSFSGEETQYF. DNA for the CDR3: TGCGCCAGCAGCTTCAGCGGGGAAGAGACCCAGTACTTC.

This chain uses TRBV3-1 (or the pseudogene TRBV3-2) with TRBJ1-3; D gene uncertain. The CDR3 extends over 14 amino acids. The germline V gene has CDR1 LGHDT and CDR2 YNNKEL (reference sequence). V shed 1 base and J shed 0 bases, with 4 bases lying between them. The CDR3 spells CASSQGVSGNTIYF. CDR3 in DNA: TGTGCCAGCAGCCAAGGAGTCTCTGGAAACACCATATATTTT.

The genes are TRBV6-2 or TRBV6-3 and TRBJ2-3; D might be TRBD1 (5 bases). V lost 4 bases and J 0 bases, leaving 8 bases between the germline ends. Germline lookup yields CDR1 MNHEY and CDR2 SVGEGT. CDR3 length equals 14 residues. The CDR3 DNA reads TGTGCCAGCAGTTGGCAGGGTAGCACAGATACGCAGTATTTT. Protein product: CASSWQGSTDTQYF.

V usage is TRBV11-2 and J usage is TRBJ1-2; TRBD1 might be the D (5 bases). V shed 5 bases and J shed 3 bases, with 10 bases lying between them. This CDR3 contains 13 residues. Germline V gene lookup returns CDR1 SGHAT and CDR2 FQNNGV. CDR3 bases: TGTGCCAGCAGCCCAGGGCCCCACTATGGCTACACCTTC. Protein sequence: CASSPGPHYGYTF. Drawing the rest from reference TRBV11-2 and TRBJ1-2, the complete variable domain is EAGVAQSPRYKIIEKRQSVAFWCNPISGHATLYWYQQILGQGPKLLIQFQNNGVVDDSQLPKDRFSAERLKGVDSTLKIQPAKLEDSAVYLCASSPGPHYGYTFGSGTRLTVV.

This chain connects TRBV5-1 to TRBJ1-4; 7 nucleotides align to TRBD1. This CDR3 region has 17 residues. Germline-derived CDR1 and CDR2 are SGHRS and YFSETQ. V shed 0 bases and J 5 bases; nucleotides not matched to a gene: 10. The CDR3 DNA is TGCGCCAGCAGCTTGGCCGTGATGAAGGGGGCGAATGAAAAACTGTTTTTT. It is translated as CASSLAVMKGANEKLFF.

The chain employs TRBV28 and TRBJ1-3; tentative D call: TRBD1 (5 bases). In germline, CDR1 is MDHEN, CDR2 SYDVKM. The germline V and J ends were trimmed by 3 bases and 0 bases, with 12 bases remaining between them. The CDR3 extends over 16 amino acids. CDR3 amino acids: CASSFILGGSGNTIYF. The CDR3 nucleotides read TGTGCCAGCAGTTTTATTCTGGGGGGCTCTGGAAACACCATATATTTT.

The rearrangement joins TRBV11-2 to TRBJ1-3; D unclear. CDR3 size: 16 residues. Germline V CDR1 and CDR2: SGHAT, FQNNGV. V was cut by 2 bases and J by 0 bases, with 11 bases left in between. CDR3 nucleotide sequence: TGTGCCAGCAGCTTAAACAGACCGAGCTCTGGAAACACCATATATTTT. Its protein product is CASSLNRPSSGNTIYF.

The V gene is TRBV5-6, the J gene TRBJ2-5; TRBD1 agrees at 7 bases. This CDR3 region has 16 residues. The V and J ends lost 3 bases and 4 bases, in that order; junction bases with no gene match: 12. CDR1 and CDR2 (germline): SGHDT, YYEEEE. CDR3 DNA sequence: TGTGCCAGCAGCTCTATGGTGGCAGGGGGTCGAGAGACCCAGTACTTC. Protein: CASSSMVAGGRETQYF.

In regard to this clone: The junction and the germline gene differ at one end; a read error may be behind it. The chain joins TRBV11-2 to TRBJ2-7; a possible D gene is TRBD2 (5 bases). The length of the CDR3 is 11 residues. Per the germline V gene, CDR1 is SGHAT and CDR2 is FQNNGV. The CDR3 nucleotides are TGTGCCAGCAGCTTAGATAGGCGGGTCGCGTTC. It translates to CASSLDRRVAF.

This chain connects TRBV5-1 to TRBJ1-6; 10 bases agree with TRBD1. CDR1 SGHRS and CDR2 YFSETQ come from the germline V gene. Germline trimming cut 3 bases from V and 5 bases from J; bases unmatched to any gene: 8. This CDR3 has 17 amino acids. The CDR3 nucleotides read TGCGCCAGCAGCTCTCGACAGGGGGCGTTCAATAATTCACCCCTCCACTTT. Its translation is CASSSRQGAFNNSPLHF.

The chain employs TRBV9 and TRBJ2-7, with TRBD2 as a possible D gene (6 bases). The ends were cut back, 2 bases at V and 5 bases at J, with 11 bases in the middle. CDR3 size: 13 residues. Germline CDR1 SGDLS, CDR2 YYNGEE. The CDR3 bases are TGTGCCAGCAGCGTGGAGGGCACCCACGAGCAGTACTTC. Translating it yields CASSVEGTHEQYF.

In this sample, this clone turned up a few times. This chain links TRBV30 with TRBJ2-3, with 8 positions matching TRBD2. The V segment lost 2 bases and the J segment 2 bases; nucleotides outside the gene matches: 3. Germline V gene lookup returns CDR1 GTSNPN and CDR2 SVGIG (reference sequence). This CDR3 has 14 amino acids. DNA for the CDR3: TGTGCCTGGAGTTCTAGCGGGTTCACAGATACGCAGTATTTT. Protein product: CAWSSSGFTDTQYF.

The chain links TRBV28 to TRBJ2-1; D might be TRBD2 (6 bases). The ends were cut back, 8 bases at V and 3 bases at J, with 14 bases in the middle. The germline CDR1 and CDR2 sequences are MDHEN and SYDVKM. This CDR3 contains 14 residues. CDR3: CASLGSRVYNEQFF. The CDR3 coding sequence is TGTGCCAGCCTCGGGAGTCGGGTCTACAATGAGCAGTTCTTC. The full variable domain, rest sourced from reference TRBV28 and TRBJ2-1, is DVKVTQSSRYLVKRTGEKVFLECVQDMDHENMFWYRQDPGLGLRLIYFSYDVKMKEKGDIPEGYSVSREKKERFSLILESASTNQTSMYLCASLGSRVYNEQFFGPGTRLTVL.